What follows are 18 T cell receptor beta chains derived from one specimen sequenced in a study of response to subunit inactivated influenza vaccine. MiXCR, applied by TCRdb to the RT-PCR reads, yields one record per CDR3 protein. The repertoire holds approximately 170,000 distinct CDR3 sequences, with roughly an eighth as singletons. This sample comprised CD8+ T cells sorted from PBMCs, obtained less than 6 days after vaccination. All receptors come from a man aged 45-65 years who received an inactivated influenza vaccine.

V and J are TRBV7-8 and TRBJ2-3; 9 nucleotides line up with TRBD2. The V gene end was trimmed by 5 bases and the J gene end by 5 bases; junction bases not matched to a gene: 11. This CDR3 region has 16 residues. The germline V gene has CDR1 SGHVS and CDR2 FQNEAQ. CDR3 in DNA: TGTGCCAGCAGCCCCAGACTAGCGGACCTAGAAGATACGCAGTATTTT. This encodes CASSPRLADLEDTQYF.

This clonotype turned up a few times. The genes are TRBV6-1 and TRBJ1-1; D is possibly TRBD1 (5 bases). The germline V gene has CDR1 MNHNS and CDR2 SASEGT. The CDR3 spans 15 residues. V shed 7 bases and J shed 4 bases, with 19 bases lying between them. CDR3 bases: TGTGCCAGCACCCACCCCCAGGGTTGGAGCACTGAAGCTTTCTTT. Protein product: CASTHPQGWSTEAFF.

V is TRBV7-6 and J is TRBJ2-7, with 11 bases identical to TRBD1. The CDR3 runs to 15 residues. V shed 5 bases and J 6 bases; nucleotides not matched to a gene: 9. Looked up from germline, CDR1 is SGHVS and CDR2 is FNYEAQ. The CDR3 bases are TGTGCCAGCAGCGCTACCCGGGACAGGGGGTTCGAGCAGTACTTC. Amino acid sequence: CASSATRDRGFEQYF.

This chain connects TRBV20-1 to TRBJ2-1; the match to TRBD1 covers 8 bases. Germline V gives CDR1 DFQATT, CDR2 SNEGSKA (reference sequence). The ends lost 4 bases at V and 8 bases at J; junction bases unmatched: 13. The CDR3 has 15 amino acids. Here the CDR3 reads CSANFFQHRGDEQFF. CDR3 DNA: TGCAGTGCTAATTTTTTCCAGCACAGGGGGGATGAGCAGTTCTTC.

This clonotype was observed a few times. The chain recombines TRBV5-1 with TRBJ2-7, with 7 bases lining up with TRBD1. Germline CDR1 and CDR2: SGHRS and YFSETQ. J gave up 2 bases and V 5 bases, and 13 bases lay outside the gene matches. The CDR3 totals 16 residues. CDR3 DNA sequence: TGCGCCAGCAGTACCGTCTCGGGACAGAGAGCCTACGAGCAGTACTTC. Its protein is CASSTVSGQRAYEQYF.

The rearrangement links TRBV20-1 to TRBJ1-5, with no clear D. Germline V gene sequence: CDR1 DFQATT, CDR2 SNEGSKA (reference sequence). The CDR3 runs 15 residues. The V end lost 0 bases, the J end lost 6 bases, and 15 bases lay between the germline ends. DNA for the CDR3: TGCAGTGCTAGAGATCCTGGCGGCGGCAGTCAGCCCCAGCATTTT. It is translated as CSARDPGGGSQPQHF.

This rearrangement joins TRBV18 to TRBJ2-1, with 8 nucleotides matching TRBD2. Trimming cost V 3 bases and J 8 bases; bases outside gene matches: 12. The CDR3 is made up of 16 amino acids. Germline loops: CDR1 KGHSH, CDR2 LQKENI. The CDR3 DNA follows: TGTGCCAGCTCACCCCCCTTAGCGGGGAGGCGGGATGAGCAGTTCTTC. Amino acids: CASSPPLAGRRDEQFF.

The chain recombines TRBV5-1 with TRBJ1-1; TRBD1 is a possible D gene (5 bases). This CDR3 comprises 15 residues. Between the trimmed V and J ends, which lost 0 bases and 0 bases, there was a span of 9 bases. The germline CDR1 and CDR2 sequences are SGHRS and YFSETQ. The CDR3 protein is CASSLGAGLNTEAFF. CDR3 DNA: TGCGCCAGCAGCTTGGGGGCAGGGTTGAACACTGAAGCTTTCTTT.

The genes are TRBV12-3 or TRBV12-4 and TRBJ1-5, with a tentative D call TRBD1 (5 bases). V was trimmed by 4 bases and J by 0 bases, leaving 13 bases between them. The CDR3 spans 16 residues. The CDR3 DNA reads TGTGCCAGCAGTTCGGCCGGGGCAGGTAGCAATCAGCCCCAGCATTTT. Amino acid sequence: CASSSAGAGSNQPQHF.

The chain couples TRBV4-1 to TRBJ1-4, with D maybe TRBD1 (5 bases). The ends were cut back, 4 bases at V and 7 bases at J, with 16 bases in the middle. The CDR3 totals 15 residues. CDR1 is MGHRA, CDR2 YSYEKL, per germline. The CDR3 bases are TGCGCCAGCAGCCGACAGCAACAGCGGGGTGAAAAACTGTTTTTT. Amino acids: CASSRQQQRGEKLFF.

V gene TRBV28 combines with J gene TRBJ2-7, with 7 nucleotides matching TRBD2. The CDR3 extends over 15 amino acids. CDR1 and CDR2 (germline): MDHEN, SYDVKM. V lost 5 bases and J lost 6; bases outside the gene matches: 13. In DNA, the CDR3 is TGTGCCAGCAGTCTTGGGGGTAGCGGGCTCCCCGAGCAGTACTTC. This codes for CASSLGGSGLPEQYF.

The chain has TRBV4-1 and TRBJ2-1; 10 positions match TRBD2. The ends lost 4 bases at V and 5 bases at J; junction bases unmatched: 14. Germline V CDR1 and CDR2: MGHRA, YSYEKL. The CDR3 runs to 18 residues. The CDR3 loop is CASSRQGIRLAGDNEQFF. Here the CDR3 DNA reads TGCGCCAGCAGCCGACAGGGCATTCGGCTAGCGGGAGACAATGAGCAGTTCTTC.

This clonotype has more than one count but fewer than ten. CDR3 DNA: TGTGCCAGCAGTCCGCCCGGGGTCTACGAGCAGTACTTC. Residues: CASSPPGVYEQYF. The chain employs TRBV28 and TRBJ2-7; weak D call: TRBD2 (5 bases). V was trimmed by 5 bases and J by 3 bases, leaving 11 bases between them. The CDR3 spans 13 residues. CDR1 and CDR2 (germline): MDHEN, SYDVKM.

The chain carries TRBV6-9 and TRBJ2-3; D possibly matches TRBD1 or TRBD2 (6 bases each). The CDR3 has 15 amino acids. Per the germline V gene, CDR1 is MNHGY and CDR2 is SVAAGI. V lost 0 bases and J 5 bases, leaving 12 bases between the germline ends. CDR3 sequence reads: CASSYSGGREDTQYF. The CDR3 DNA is TGTGCCAGCAGTTATTCCGGGGGCCGGGAAGATACGCAGTATTTT.

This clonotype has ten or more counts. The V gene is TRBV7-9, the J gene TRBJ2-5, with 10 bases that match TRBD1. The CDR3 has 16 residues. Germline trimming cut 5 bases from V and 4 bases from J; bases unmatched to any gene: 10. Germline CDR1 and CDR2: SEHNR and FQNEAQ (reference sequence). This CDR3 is CASSERTGGTRETQYF. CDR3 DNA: TGTGCCAGCAGCGAAAGGACAGGGGGTACACGAGAGACCCAGTACTTC.

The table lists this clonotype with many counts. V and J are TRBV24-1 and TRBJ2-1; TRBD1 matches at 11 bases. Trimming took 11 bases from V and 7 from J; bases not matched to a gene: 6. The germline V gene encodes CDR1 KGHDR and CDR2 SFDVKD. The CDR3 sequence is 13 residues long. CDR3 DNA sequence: TGTGCCAGCGGGACAGGGGGATGGAATGAGCAGTTCTTC. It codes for CASGTGGWNEQFF.

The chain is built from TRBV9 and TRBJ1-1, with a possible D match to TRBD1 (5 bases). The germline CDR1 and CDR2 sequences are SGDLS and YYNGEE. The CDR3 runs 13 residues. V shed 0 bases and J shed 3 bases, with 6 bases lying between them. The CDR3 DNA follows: TGTGCCAGCAGCGTAGGGACACACACTGAAGCTTTCTTT. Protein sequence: CASSVGTHTEAFF.

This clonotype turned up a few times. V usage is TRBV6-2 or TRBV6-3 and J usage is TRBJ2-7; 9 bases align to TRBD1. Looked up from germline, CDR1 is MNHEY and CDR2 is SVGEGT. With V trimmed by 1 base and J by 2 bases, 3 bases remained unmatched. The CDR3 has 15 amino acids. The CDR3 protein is CASSYWDRATYEQYF. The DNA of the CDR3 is TGTGCCAGCAGTTACTGGGACAGGGCGACCTACGAGCAGTACTTC.